A single sample is the source of the 31 T cell receptor beta chains below, sequenced in a study of beta chain features in type 1 diabetes. The investigators reverse transcribed all of the isolated RNA, so they sequenced expressed TCRB transcripts. The assay was immunoSEQ multiplex PCR, and TCRdb's table has in-frame clones only and misses some. This sample yields nearly 350,000 clones, of which 9.3% are seen a single time; around 1% belongs to the top ten. These receptors' targets are unknown. Findings and limits, study-wide: Type 1 diabetes patients had TCRB CDR3s that were shorter (moderately but significantly so) in all four CD4+ subsets.

The sample taken for sequencing was central memory CD4+ T cells from blood. The origin of the receptors is a man aged 30 to 39 with type 1 diabetes.

The chain recombines TRBV9 with TRBJ1-2, with D unclear. The germline V and J ends were trimmed by 0 bases and 7 bases, with 16 bases remaining between them. CDR1 and CDR2 (germline): SGDLS, YYNGEE. The CDR3 totals 15 residues. CDR3 in amino acids: CASSVGGSLQRGYTF. CDR3 DNA: TGTGCCAGCAGCGTAGGAGGCAGTCTGCAACGTGGCTACACCTTC.

This clone was detected only a few times. The gene calls are TRBV5-1 and TRBJ1-2, with 9 positions matching TRBD1. J was trimmed by 2 bases and V by 1 base; bases with no gene match: 3. The CDR3 extends over 15 amino acids. Per germline, CDR1 SGHRS and CDR2 YFSETQ. The CDR3 region has the DNA TGCGCCAGCAGCTTGTTGGGGACAGGGAACTATGGCTACACCTTC. This sequence encodes CASSLLGTGNYGYTF.

Concerning this clone: A read error is likely here: a far larger clone is one base away. Additional DNA sequences in this sample encode the identical CDR3. V and J are TRBV5-4 and TRBJ2-3; 9 bases fit TRBD2. Trimming cost V 0 bases and J 5 bases; bases outside gene matches: 4. The germline V gene has CDR1 SGHNT and CDR2 YYREEE (reference sequence). CDR3 length: 15 amino acids. CDR3 in DNA: TGTGCCAGCAGCTTGGGACTAGCGGAGGGAGATACGCAGTATTTT. This translates into CASSLGLAEGDTQYF.

This clone was detected a few times. CDR3 region: CASRPPGQGLQPQHF. The CDR3 DNA sequence: TGTGCCAGCAGACCCCCGGGACAGGGTCTTCAGCCCCAGCATTTT. The chain has TRBV6-5 and TRBJ1-5; 9 positions agree with TRBD1. CDR1 and CDR2 (germline): MNHEY, SVGAGI. Trimming removed 6 bases from V and 6 bases from J; junction bases left unmatched: 9. This CDR3 comprises 15 residues.

The table lists this clone with a few counts. This sequence joins TRBV6-6 and TRBJ1-2; tentatively, D is TRBD1 (6 bases). The V end was cut by 5 bases, the J end by 2 bases, with 12 bases between. This CDR3 comprises 14 residues. CDR1 MNHNY and CDR2 SVGAGI come from the germline V gene (reference sequence). CDR3 bases: TGTGCCAGCAGTCCCAGGGGAGAGAACTATGGCTACACCTTC. It encodes CASSPRGENYGYTF.

This clone has a handful of counts. V is TRBV6-5 and J is TRBJ2-5; TRBD1 agrees at 7 bases. The germline gives CDR1 MNHEY, CDR2 SVGAGI. Trimming cost V 6 bases and J 4 bases; bases outside gene matches: 8. The CDR3 has 14 amino acids. As DNA, the CDR3 is TGTGCCAGCAGCCCGGGACAGCCAGGAGAGACCCAGTACTTC. This translates into CASSPGQPGETQYF.

As to this clone: A much larger clone sits a single nucleotide away, making a read error possible. J is TRBJ1-3 and V is TRBV7-2; a possible D gene is TRBD1 (6 bases). From germline, CDR1 is SGHTA and CDR2 FQGNSA. The length of the CDR3 is 17 residues. The CDR3 loop reads CAISLAAGANSGNTIYF. In nucleotides, the CDR3 is TGTGCCATCAGCTTAGCGGCAGGGGCCAACTCTGGAAACACCATATATTTT.

This clone was seen more than once but under ten times. The chain couples TRBV27 to TRBJ1-1; no firm D call. CDR3 length: 13 amino acids. V was pared by 2 bases and J by 3 bases, with 7 bases between. Germline CDR1 reads MNHEY; CDR2 reads SMNVEV (reference sequence). The CDR3 region has the DNA TGTGCCAGCAGTTTAGACCGGGACACTGAAGCTTTCTTT. This codes for CASSLDRDTEAFF.

This sequence joins TRBV7-9 and TRBJ2-5; 8 bases are shared with TRBD1. The V segment lost 5 bases and the J segment 5 bases; nucleotides outside the gene matches: 7. From germline, CDR1 is SEHNR and CDR2 FQNEAQ (reference sequence). The CDR3 covers 14 residues. CDR3 protein: CASSPDRDAETQYF. In nucleotides, the CDR3 is TGTGCCAGCAGCCCGGACAGGGACGCCGAGACCCAGTACTTC. Full variable domain (outside the CDR3, taken from reference TRBV7-9 and TRBJ2-5): DTGVSQNPRHKITKRGQNVTFRCDPISEHNRLYWYRQTLGQGPEFLTYFQNEAQLEKSRLLSDRFSAERPKGSFSTLEIQRTEQGDSAMYLCASSPDRDAETQYFGPGTRLLVL.

This chain connects TRBV11-3 to TRBJ2-1; 7 bases fit TRBD1. After removal of 3 bases from V and 0 bases from J, the junction contained 5 bases not matched to a gene. The CDR3 is 16 amino acids. From germline, CDR1 is SGHNT and CDR2 YENEEA. In nucleotides, the CDR3 is TGTGCCAGCAGCTTTTCGGGACAGAGCTCCTACAATGAGCAGTTCTTC. Residues: CASSFSGQSSYNEQFF.

The sample holds a few counts of this clone. This chain joins TRBV27 and TRBJ1-1; D not resolved. V was pared by 1 base and J by 1 base, with 13 bases between. The CDR3 covers 16 residues. Germline CDR1 reads MNHEY; CDR2 reads SMNVEV (reference sequence). The DNA for the CDR3 is TGTGCCAGCAGTTTATTAGTCATTGGGAAGAACACTGAAGCTTTCTTT. Protein: CASSLLVIGKNTEAFF.

This clone showed up just a few times. The chain combines TRBV6-1 with TRBJ1-1; the D is unclear. CDR1 and CDR2 from the germline V gene are MNHNS and SASEGT. The V end was cut by 5 bases, the J end by 1 base, with 8 bases between. CDR3 length: 13 amino acids. The CDR3 spells CASSYYENTEAFF. The CDR3 DNA reads TGTGCCAGCAGTTATTATGAGAACACTGAAGCTTTCTTT.

The sample holds a few counts of this clone. The chain has TRBV5-1 and TRBJ2-2; 9 bases align to TRBD1. After removal of 4 bases from V and 4 bases from J, the junction contained 17 bases not matched to a gene. Germline V gene lookup returns CDR1 SGHRS and CDR2 YFSETQ. The CDR3 is 19 residues long. The CDR3 nucleotides read TGCGCCAGCAGCAAACCGGGCACAGGGGGCGTAGGAGGCACCGGGGAGCTGTTTTTT. It codes for CASSKPGTGGVGGTGELFF.

The chain couples TRBV28 to TRBJ1-5, with D possibly being TRBD1 (6 bases). This CDR3 spans 13 amino acids. The V and J ends lost 8 bases and 11 bases respectively, with 19 bases between them. Germline CDR1 reads MDHEN; CDR2 reads SYDVKM. The CDR3: CASGGGHGWTQHF. The CDR3 bases are TGTGCCAGCGGGGGGGGACATGGTTGGACCCAGCATTTT.

V gene TRBV6-9 combines with J gene TRBJ1-5; D gene uncertain. The ends were cut back, 0 bases at V and 5 bases at J, with 2 bases in the middle. Germline V gene data show CDR1 as MNHGY and CDR2 as SVAAGI. The CDR3 extends over 12 amino acids. The CDR3 loop reads CASSYSDQPQHF. The CDR3 DNA sequence: TGTGCCAGCAGTTATTCGGATCAGCCCCAGCATTTT.

This sequence joins TRBV9 and TRBJ1-3; 7 positions match TRBD1. V lost 3 bases and J lost 4; bases outside the gene matches: 7. The CDR3 length is 15 residues. The V gene's germline CDR1 is SGDLS and CDR2 YYNGEE. CDR3 DNA sequence: TGTGCCAGCAGCGCAGCGACAGGGAACGGAAACACCATATATTTT. Protein: CASSAATGNGNTIYF.

In this sample, this clone turned up a few times. This sequence joins TRBV9 and TRBJ1-2; a possible D gene is TRBD1 (5 bases). Trimming removed 5 bases at V and 2 bases at J, with 13 bases between. Germline V gene lookup returns CDR1 SGDLS and CDR2 YYNGEE. This CDR3 region has 14 residues. This CDR3 reads CASSRGGDNYGYTF. CDR3 nucleotides: TGTGCCAGCAGTCGAGGCGGGGACAACTATGGCTACACCTTC.

This clone was seen ten or more times. The V gene is TRBV19, the J gene TRBJ1-2, with D perhaps matching TRBD1 (6 bases). Deletions cut 7 bases from V and 5 bases from J, with 8 bases between. CDR3 length: 11 residues. The germline CDR1 and CDR2 sequences are LNHDA and SQIVND (reference sequence). CDR3 DNA: TGTGCCAGTACCAGGGGTTATGGCTACACCTTC. This codes for CASTRGYGYTF. The full variable domain, its missing parts supplied by reference TRBV19 and TRBJ1-2, is DGGITQSPKYLFRKEGQNVTLSCEQNLNHDAMYWYRQDPGQGLRLIYYSQIVNDFQKGDIAEGYSVSREKKESFPLTVTSAQKNPTAFYLCASTRGYGYTFGSGTRLTVV.

This clone was counted between two and nine times. A much larger clone lies a single base off, so this may be a read error. The chain carries TRBV7-8 and TRBJ2-2, with D uncertain. The CDR3 has 12 amino acids. Deletions cut 4 bases from V and 2 bases from J, with 2 bases between. Germline assignment: CDR1 SGHVS and CDR2 FQNEAQ. The CDR3 reads CASSYNTGELFF. CDR3 nucleotides: TGTGCCAGCAGCTACAACACCGGGGAGCTGTTTTTT.

This clone turned up a few times. V usage is TRBV2 and J usage is TRBJ2-1, with TRBD2 identical over 7 bases. The CDR3 is 14 residues long. Germline values: CDR1 SNHLY, CDR2 FYNNEI. V lost 6 bases and J lost 4; bases outside the gene matches: 6. The CDR3 protein is CASRSGAIYNEQFF. The CDR3 region has the DNA TGTGCCAGCAGGAGCGGGGCTATTTACAATGAGCAGTTCTTC.

This clone was picked up a small number of times. V and J are TRBV4-2 and TRBJ1-3, with 9 bases matching TRBD1. The length of the CDR3 is 17 residues. Germline loops: CDR1 LGHNA, CDR2 YNFKEQ. The J segment lost 0 bases and the V segment lost 3 bases, leaving 6 bases of the junction unmatched. In DNA form, the CDR3 reads TGTGCCAGCAGCCAGTGGGACAGGGTCCACTCTGGAAACACCATATATTTT. Protein product: CASSQWDRVHSGNTIYF.

The chain carries TRBV6-1 and TRBJ2-3; D is unresolved. Trimming stripped 2 bases from V and 3 bases from J, with 9 bases between. The length of the CDR3 is 14 residues. The germline gives CDR1 MNHNS, CDR2 SASEGT. CDR3 residues: CASSENSKTDTQYF. DNA for the CDR3: TGTGCCAGCAGTGAAAACAGTAAGACAGATACGCAGTATTTT.

The chain employs TRBV9 and TRBJ2-3; TRBD2 agrees at 14 bases. V lost 4 bases to trimming and J lost 5 bases; unmatched junction nucleotides: 9. The CDR3 has 17 residues. Germline V lookup: CDR1 SGDLS, CDR2 YYNGEE. This CDR3 is CASSFGTSGGQGDTQYF. CDR3 sequence (DNA): TGTGCCAGCAGCTTCGGGACTAGCGGGGGCCAGGGAGATACGCAGTATTTT.

This clone was observed many times. The chain couples TRBV10-3 to TRBJ2-3; D is perhaps TRBD1 or TRBD2 (5 bases each). The CDR3 is 15 residues long. Trimming removed 5 bases at V and 2 bases at J, with 14 bases between. Germline V gene lookup returns CDR1 ENHRY and CDR2 SYGVKD. In DNA, the CDR3 is TGTGCCATCAGTCCGGGACGGATTATCACAGATACGCAGTATTTT. It codes for CAISPGRIITDTQYF.

This clone was seen only a few times. The chain links TRBV6-1 to TRBJ2-5; the match to TRBD2 covers 10 bases. The CDR3 runs 15 residues. The V gene's germline CDR1 is MNHNS and CDR2 SASEGT. J gave up 5 bases and V 6 bases, and 9 bases lay outside the gene matches. The chain's CDR3 is CASRAGTSAGETQYF. The CDR3 DNA reads TGTGCCAGCAGGGCCGGGACTAGCGCTGGGGAGACCCAGTACTTC.

V usage is TRBV25-1 and J usage is TRBJ2-1; 9 bases match TRBD2. Germline assignment: CDR1 MGHDK and CDR2 SYGVNS. The CDR3 runs 15 residues. With V trimmed by 4 bases and J by 4 bases, 5 bases remained unmatched. CDR3 sequence reads: CASSGAGGIYNEQFF. The CDR3 nucleotides are TGTGCCAGCAGTGGAGCGGGGGGAATTTACAATGAGCAGTTCTTC.

This clone was detected a few times. The chain joins TRBV28 to TRBJ2-5, with D possibly matching TRBD2 (5 bases). The CDR3 length is 14 residues. CDR1 is MDHEN and CDR2 is SYDVKM in the germline V gene. Trimming stripped 5 bases from V and 5 bases from J, with 15 bases between. CDR3 loop: CASSPYRRAETQYF. The CDR3 DNA reads as TGTGCCAGCAGTCCATACCGGCGGGCGGAGACCCAGTACTTC.

The genes are TRBV6-5 and TRBJ2-7; tentative D call: TRBD1 (6 bases). Germline CDR1 reads MNHEY; CDR2 reads SVGAGI. V lost 6 bases and J lost 0, with 12 bases in between. The CDR3 is made up of 14 amino acids. CDR3 sequence (DNA): TGTGCCAGCAGACCGTCGGACAGCTCCTACGAGCAGTACTTC. Encoded protein: CASRPSDSSYEQYF.

This clone was seen only a few times. V and J are TRBV29-1 and TRBJ2-6; D not certain. V dropped 4 bases and J dropped 4 bases, with 8 bases sitting between them. The V gene's germline CDR1 is SQVTM and CDR2 ANQGSEA. The CDR3 contains 13 residues. The CDR3 is CSVVRHGANVLTF. The CDR3 DNA follows: TGCAGCGTTGTAAGGCACGGGGCCAACGTCCTGACTTTC.

This chain uses TRBV5-1 with TRBJ2-3; D ambiguous. With 0 bases removed from V and 3 bases from J, the gap between germline ends came to 8 bases. CDR3 size: 14 residues. Germline-derived CDR1 and CDR2 are SGHRS and YFSETQ. CDR3 sequence (DNA): TGCGCCAGCAGCTTGGAGCCCTATACAGATACGCAGTATTTT. This translates into CASSLEPYTDTQYF.

This clone has just a few counts. The chain uses TRBV5-1 and TRBJ1-2; D is perhaps TRBD1 (5 bases). Looked up from germline, CDR1 is SGHRS and CDR2 is YFSETQ. The CDR3 has 14 residues. V lost 2 bases and J 10 bases, leaving 18 bases between the germline ends. CDR3 in DNA: TGCGCCAGCAGCTTTGGAACCCTCAGGGACGACTACACCTTC. Residues: CASSFGTLRDDYTF.